Presented here are 14 T cell receptor beta chains from one specimen sequenced in a study of graft-versus-host responses after intestinal transplantation (dated by TCRdb to about 2021). Taken with the paper, the label for time point translates to: cells obtained before transplantation from donor or recipient. The library was made by the immunoSEQ multiplex PCR assay. In TCRdb, the immuneACCESS table is reduced to in-frame sequences with V and J assigned. These tables do not hold every clone; where another copy was compared, an unresolved V gene accounts for under half, and the others remain unexplained. The sample table holds about 88,000 clones, of which almost 90% were seen once. The ten largest clones represent over 0.1% of the sample. Their antigen targets remain unknown. Sample: unstimulated CD4+ T cells sorted from spleen or lymph node cells, taken before intestinal transplant. These receptor sequences come from a human donor who received an intestinal transplant.

The V call is TRBV23-1, the J call TRBJ1-3, with 9 bases that match TRBD1. TRBV23-1 is given ORF status, its function remaining uncertain. There are 19 residues in the CDR3. V lost 2 bases and J lost 1; bases outside the gene matches: 12. The CDR3 nucleotides are TGCGCCAGCAGTCAACAACTTCGGGACAGGGCCCCGTCTGGAAACACCATATATTTT. Its protein is CASSQQLRDRAPSGNTIYF.

This clone was detected a few times. The V gene is TRBV6-5, the J gene TRBJ2-7; 9 positions match TRBD2. With 2 bases clipped from V and 2 bases from J, the junction kept 7 bases outside the gene matches. Germline-derived CDR1 and CDR2 are MNHEY and SVGAGI. CDR3 size: 16 residues. The CDR3 region is CASSYSPSGAAYEQYF. CDR3 in DNA: TGTGCCAGCAGTTACAGCCCTAGCGGGGCGGCCTACGAGCAGTACTTC.

The chain combines TRBV9 with TRBJ2-2; D is uncertain. Germline V gene sequence: CDR1 SGDLS, CDR2 YYNGEE. The CDR3 totals 16 residues. Trimming pared 1 base from V and 2 bases from J, leaving 12 bases between. CDR3 in amino acids: CASSVSPQINTGELFF. The CDR3 DNA reads TGTGCCAGCAGCGTATCCCCGCAGATTAACACCGGGGAGCTGTTTTTT.

The V and J genes are TRBV2 and TRBJ2-3; maybe TRBD2 (6 bases). Trimming took off 5 bases at V and 6 bases at J, with 12 bases between the two ends. Germline V CDR1 and CDR2: SNHLY, FYNNEI. The CDR3 is 13 amino acids. The CDR3 DNA sequence: TGTGCCAGCAGTTGGGCAACTAGCGATACGCAGTATTTT. Its translation is CASSWATSDTQYF.

The J gene is TRBJ1-5, the V gene TRBV7-4; D remains unclear. This CDR3 is built from 17 residues. Germline V gene data show CDR1 as SGHVT and CDR2 as SQSDAQ. Trimming stripped 5 bases from V and 3 bases from J, with 20 bases between. CDR3 DNA sequence: TGTGCCAGCAGCCCCATCGGGGAATTCGGGAACAATCAGCCCCAGCATTTT. As protein: CASSPIGEFGNNQPQHF.

This CDR3 is CASRGATGGIRYEQYF. CDR3 sequence (DNA): TGTGCCAGCAGGGGGGCAACAGGGGGCATCAGGTACGAGCAGTACTTC. This chain joins TRBV11-2 and TRBJ2-7; 9 bases line up with TRBD1. V lost 6 bases and J lost 4; bases outside the gene matches: 13. CDR1 SGHAT and CDR2 FQNNGV come from the germline V gene. CDR3 length: 16 amino acids.

This chain joins TRBV27 and TRBJ2-2, with 11 bases that match TRBD2. Looked up from germline, CDR1 is MNHEY and CDR2 is SMNVEV (reference sequence). The CDR3 is 17 residues long. V dropped 4 bases and J dropped 5; count of bases not matched to a gene: 9. For the CDR3, the DNA is TGTGCCAGCAGTTCCCCTCTAGCGGGGGGTCAAACCGGGGAGCTGTTTTTT. Amino acid sequence: CASSSPLAGGQTGELFF.

J is TRBJ1-1 and V is TRBV12-5; D unresolved. CDR3 length equals 14 residues. V was clipped by 0 bases and J by 4 bases, with 9 bases between them. Germline CDR1 LGHNT, CDR2 FRNRAP. The CDR3 DNA is TGTGCTAGTGGTTTGGTCCGGGATGCCACTGAAGCTTTCTTT. The encoded protein is CASGLVRDATEAFF.

The CDR3 region has the DNA TGTGCCAGCTCACCGGGGACAGGACAGGGCTACACCTTC. Translating it yields CASSPGTGQGYTF. The chain joins TRBV18 to TRBJ1-2; 8 nucleotides align to TRBD1. This CDR3 comprises 13 residues. In germline, CDR1 is KGHSH, CDR2 LQKENI. After removal of 3 bases from V and 8 bases from J, the junction contained 5 bases not matched to a gene.

The chain links TRBV10-3 to TRBJ2-1; 9 nucleotides line up with TRBD1. The CDR3 spans 16 residues. Trimming at V came to 6 bases and at J to 12 bases, leaving 18 bases not matched to a gene. Per the germline V gene, CDR1 is ENHRY and CDR2 is SYGVKD. The CDR3 DNA reads as TGTGCCATCAGAAATCACGACAGGGGGGGGACTTTTTGGCAGTTCTTC. It encodes CAIRNHDRGGTFWQFF.

The chain employs TRBV7-9 and TRBJ1-1, with no clear D. Trimming cost V 4 bases and J 2 bases, with 17 bases left between them. Per the germline V gene, CDR1 is SEHNR and CDR2 is FQNEAQ (reference sequence). This CDR3 region has 16 residues. This CDR3 is CASSSLVGRSNTEAFF. The CDR3 bases are TGTGCCAGCAGCTCCCTTGTGGGCAGATCTAACACTGAAGCTTTCTTT. The complete variable domain, with remaining parts taken from reference TRBV7-9 and TRBJ1-1, reads DTGVSQNPRHKITKRGQNVTFRCDPISEHNRLYWYRQTLGQGPEFLTYFQNEAQLEKSRLLSDRFSAERPKGSFSTLEIQRTEQGDSAMYLCASSSLVGRSNTEAFFGQGTRLTVV.

This clone was counted once. The rearrangement links TRBV7-9 to TRBJ1-2; 7 bases match TRBD1. CDR1 and CDR2 from the germline V gene are SEHNR and FQNEAQ (reference sequence). The CDR3 spans 12 residues. Trimming cost V 5 bases and J 8 bases; bases outside gene matches: 5. The CDR3 protein is CASSPGQRGYTF. DNA of the CDR3: TGTGCCAGCAGCCCGGGACAGAGGGGCTACACCTTC.

The gene calls are TRBV6-5 and TRBJ1-1; D may be TRBD1 (6 bases). Germline CDR1 is MNHEY and CDR2 is SVGAGI. Between the trimmed V and J ends, which lost 7 bases and 5 bases, there was a span of 20 bases. The length of the CDR3 is 15 residues. As DNA, the CDR3 is TGTGCCAGCATAAGACAGGCTCGGTTCGTAACTGAAGCTTTCTTT. It codes for CASIRQARFVTEAFF.

The DNA of the CDR3 is TGTGCCAGCAGCTCACGGGACAGGGCAGGCGGGGAGCTGTTTTTT. It codes for CASSSRDRAGGELFF. V and J are TRBV7-8 and TRBJ2-2, with TRBD1 matching 9 bases. V was pared by 4 bases and J by 7 bases, with 7 bases of the junction left unmatched. Germline CDR1 reads SGHVS; CDR2 reads FQNEAQ. The CDR3 runs to 15 residues. Supplemented by reference TRBV7-8 and TRBJ2-2, the full variable domain reads GAGVSQSPRYKVAKRGQDVALRCDPISGHVSLFWYQQALGQGPEFLTYFQNEAQLDKSGLPSDRFFAERPEGSVSTLKIQRTQQEDSAVYLCASSSRDRAGGELFFGEGSRLTVL.